The next 15 T cell receptor beta chains were all read from a single sample in a study of PD-L1 blockade in urothelial cancer. The data were produced by immunoSEQ multiplex PCR, yet TCRdb's version contains in-frame clones alone and is incomplete. The table has tens of thousands of clones, around 90% seen once. The time point was: pretreatment peripheral blood. The sequencing used PBMCs, collected around atezolizumab (anti-PD-L1) treatment. These receptors all come from an older man with urothelial cancer.

The genes are TRBV5-1 and TRBJ2-2, with TRBD2 identical over 11 bases. CDR1 SGHRS and CDR2 YFSETQ come from the germline V gene. The CDR3 extends over 19 amino acids. The junction had 11 bases not matched to a gene; V was cut back by 1 base and J by 3 bases. The CDR3 region has the DNA TGCGCCAGCAGCTTGTCGAGCGCCGGACTAGCGGGTTACACCGGGGAGCTGTTTTTT. As protein: CASSLSSAGLAGYTGELFF.

The genes are TRBV28 and TRBJ2-7, with D perhaps matching TRBD2 (6 bases). From germline, CDR1 is MDHEN and CDR2 SYDVKM. V lost 5 bases to trimming and J lost 2 bases, with 10 bases between them. CDR3 length equals 13 residues. The CDR3 DNA follows: TGTGCCAGCAGTCCGACTAGTCCCTACGAGCAGTACTTC. It codes for CASSPTSPYEQYF. Filled out from reference TRBV28 and TRBJ2-7, the complete variable domain reads DVKVTQSSRYLVKRTGEKVFLECVQDMDHENMFWYRQDPGLGLRLIYFSYDVKMKEKGDIPEGYSVSREKKERFSLILESASTNQTSMYLCASSPTSPYEQYFGPGTRLTVT.

V is TRBV19 and J is TRBJ2-3; D possibly corresponds to TRBD1 (6 bases). Trimming pared 5 bases from V and 6 bases from J, leaving 12 bases between. The CDR3 extends over 13 amino acids. Germline CDR1 reads LNHDA; CDR2 reads SQIVND (reference sequence). CDR3 protein: CASSSTGFDTQYF. DNA of the CDR3: TGTGCCAGTAGTTCAACAGGGTTCGATACGCAGTATTTT.

The genes are TRBV15 and TRBJ2-3; 8 nucleotides align to TRBD1. Germline CDR1 and CDR2: LNHNV and YYDKDF (reference sequence). V shed 5 bases, J shed 5 bases, and the junction held 9 bases outside the gene matches. The CDR3 spans 15 residues. The CDR3 here is CATSPNRGSLDTQYF. The CDR3 DNA sequence: TGTGCCACCAGCCCCAACAGGGGGTCTTTAGATACGCAGTATTTT.

This clone turned up a few times. The V and J genes are TRBV6-5 and TRBJ1-2; weak D call: TRBD1 (5 bases). There are 15 residues in the CDR3. Germline V gene data show CDR1 as MNHEY and CDR2 as SVGAGI. The V and J ends lost 2 bases and 8 bases respectively, with 18 bases between them. CDR3 bases: TGTGCCAGCAGTTACGTTACGGGCCCAGGGAGGGGCTACACCTTC. It yields the protein CASSYVTGPGRGYTF.

This clone was seen a few times. This chain uses TRBV30 with TRBJ1-1; TRBD1 matches 7 bases. The CDR3 runs to 12 residues. Looked up from germline, CDR1 is GTSNPN and CDR2 is SVGIG (reference sequence). V shed 2 bases, J shed 11 bases, and the junction held 8 bases outside the gene matches. The CDR3 loop reads CAWSLTGKRAFF. The CDR3 coding sequence is TGTGCCTGGAGTCTGACAGGGAAGAGGGCTTTCTTT.

V is TRBV2 and J is TRBJ2-2, with D possibly matching TRBD2 (5 bases). CDR3 length equals 13 residues. The germline V gene encodes CDR1 SNHLY and CDR2 FYNNEI. V shed 2 bases and J shed 7 bases, with 8 bases lying between them. The DNA for the CDR3 is TGTGCCAGCAGTGAACTGGGGAGCGGGGAGCTGTTTTTT. Protein product: CASSELGSGELFF.

The chain joins TRBV30 to TRBJ1-2; D uncertain. Trimming took 1 base from V and 4 from J, leaving 19 bases between them. Germline lookup yields CDR1 GTSNPN and CDR2 SVGIG (reference sequence). This CDR3 spans 16 amino acids. The CDR3 region is CAWSANTPGRSYGYTF. CDR3 bases: TGTGCCTGGAGTGCAAATACCCCGGGGAGAAGCTATGGCTACACCTTC. Combining the CDR3 with reference TRBV30 and TRBJ1-2 gives the whole variable domain SQTIHQWPATLVQPVGSPLSLECTVEGTSNPNLYWYRQAAGRGLQLLFYSVGIGQISSEVPQNLSASRPQDRQFILSSKKLLLSDSGFYLCAWSANTPGRSYGYTFGSGTRLTVV.

The V and J genes are TRBV6-5 and TRBJ2-7; D might be TRBD2 (5 bases). The CDR3 is 15 amino acids. V lost 5 bases to trimming and J lost 7 bases, with 21 bases between them. CDR1 and CDR2 from the germline V gene are MNHEY and SVGAGI. CDR3 region: CASSQHPGLMSEQYF. CDR3 sequence (DNA): TGTGCCAGCAGTCAGCATCCTGGACTTATGAGTGAGCAGTACTTC.

This sequence joins TRBV27 and TRBJ2-1; 10 bases fit TRBD1. From germline, CDR1 is MNHEY and CDR2 SMNVEV (reference sequence). The CDR3 runs 21 residues. J lost 0 bases, V lost 2 bases, and 16 bases had no gene match. CDR3: CASSLRPGQGRSRGSYNEQFF. CDR3 bases: TGTGCCAGCAGTTTACGGCCGGGACAGGGGCGGTCGAGGGGCTCCTACAATGAGCAGTTCTTC.

The chain couples TRBV4-1 to TRBJ2-4; 7 positions match TRBD2. Trimming removed 0 bases from V and 9 bases from J; junction bases left unmatched: 8. The germline V gene has CDR1 MGHRA and CDR2 YSYEKL. The CDR3 runs to 15 residues. DNA of the CDR3: TGCGCCAGCAGCCAAGATTGGGGGGGAAGAGGCATTCAGTACTTC. It translates to CASSQDWGGRGIQYF.

The chain uses TRBV28 and TRBJ2-2; D uncertain. CDR3 length: 12 amino acids. CDR1 and CDR2 (germline): MDHEN, SYDVKM. CDR3 nucleotides: TGTGCGGCGACTTCGAACACCGGGGAGCTGTTTTTT. Residues: CAATSNTGELFF.

This chain links TRBV7-2 with TRBJ2-7; tentatively, D is TRBD1 (6 bases). The length of the CDR3 is 15 residues. The V gene's germline CDR1 is SGHTA and CDR2 FQGNSA. Trimming removed 5 bases at V and 7 bases at J, with 21 bases between. The CDR3 sequence: CASSIRTVSRGEQYF. The CDR3 DNA reads as TGTGCCAGCAGCATCCGGACAGTTAGCCGGGGAGAGCAGTACTTC.

This clone was counted a single time. The chain combines TRBV14 with TRBJ2-6; tentative D call: TRBD1 (6 bases). Trimming took off 2 bases at V and 0 bases at J, with 8 bases between the two ends. Germline values: CDR1 SGHDN, CDR2 FVKESK. The CDR3 is made up of 16 amino acids. DNA of the CDR3: TGTGCCAGCAGCCAAACAGGGCACTCTGGGGCCAACGTCCTGACTTTC. It encodes CASSQTGHSGANVLTF.

The chain couples TRBV7-9 to TRBJ2-7; tentatively, D is TRBD2 (6 bases). Germline V gives CDR1 SEHNR, CDR2 FQNEAQ (reference sequence). Trimming removed 5 bases from V and 6 bases from J, with 11 bases in between. This CDR3 contains 12 residues. The CDR3 region is CASSTGDSEQYF. For the CDR3, the DNA is TGTGCCAGCAGCACCGGGGACTCCGAGCAGTACTTC.